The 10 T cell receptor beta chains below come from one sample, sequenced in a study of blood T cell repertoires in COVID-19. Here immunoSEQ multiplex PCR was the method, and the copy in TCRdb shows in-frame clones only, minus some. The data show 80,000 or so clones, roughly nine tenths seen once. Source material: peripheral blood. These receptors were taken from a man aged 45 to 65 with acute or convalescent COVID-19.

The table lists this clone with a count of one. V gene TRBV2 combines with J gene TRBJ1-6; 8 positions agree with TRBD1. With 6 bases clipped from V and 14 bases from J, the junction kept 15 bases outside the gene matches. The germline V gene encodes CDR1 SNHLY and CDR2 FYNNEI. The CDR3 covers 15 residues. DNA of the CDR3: TGTGCCAGCAGCCACGGACAGGGCGGCGTATCGGCCCTCCACTTT. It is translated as CASSHGQGGVSALHF.

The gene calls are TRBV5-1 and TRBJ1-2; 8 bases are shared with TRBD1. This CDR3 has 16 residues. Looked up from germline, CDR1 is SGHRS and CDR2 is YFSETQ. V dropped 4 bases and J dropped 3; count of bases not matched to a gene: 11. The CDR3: CASSLRGQGGDYGYTF. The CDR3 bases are TGCGCCAGCAGCCTGAGAGGACAGGGCGGAGACTATGGCTACACCTTC.

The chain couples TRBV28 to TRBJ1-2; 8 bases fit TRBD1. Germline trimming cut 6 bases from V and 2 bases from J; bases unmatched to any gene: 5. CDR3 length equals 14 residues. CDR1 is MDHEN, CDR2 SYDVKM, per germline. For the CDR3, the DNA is TGTGCCAGCAGGGCGACAGGGGAGAACTATGGCTACACCTTC. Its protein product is CASRATGENYGYTF.

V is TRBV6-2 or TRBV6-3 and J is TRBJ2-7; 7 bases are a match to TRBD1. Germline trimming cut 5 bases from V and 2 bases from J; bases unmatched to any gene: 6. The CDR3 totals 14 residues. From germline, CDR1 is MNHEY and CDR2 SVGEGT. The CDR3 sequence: CASSRDSSAYEQYV. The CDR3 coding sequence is TGTGCCAGCAGTCGGGACAGTTCAGCCTACGAGCAGTACGTC.

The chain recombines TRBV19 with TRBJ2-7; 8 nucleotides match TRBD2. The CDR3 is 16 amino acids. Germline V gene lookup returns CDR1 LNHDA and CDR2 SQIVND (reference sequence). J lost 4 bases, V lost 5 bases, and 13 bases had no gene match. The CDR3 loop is CASSGNPPAGEYEQYF. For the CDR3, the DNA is TGTGCCAGTAGTGGAAACCCCCCAGCGGGAGAATACGAGCAGTACTTC.

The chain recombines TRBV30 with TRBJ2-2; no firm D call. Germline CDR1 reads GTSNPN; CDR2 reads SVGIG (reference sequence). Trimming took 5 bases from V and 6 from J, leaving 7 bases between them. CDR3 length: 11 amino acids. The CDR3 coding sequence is TGTGCCTGGGATGGGCCCGGGGAGCTGTTTTTT. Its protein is CAWDGPGELFF.

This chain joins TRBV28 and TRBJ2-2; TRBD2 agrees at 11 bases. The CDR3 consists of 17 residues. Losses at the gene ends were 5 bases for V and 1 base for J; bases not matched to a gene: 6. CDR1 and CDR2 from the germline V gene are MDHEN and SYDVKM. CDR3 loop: CASSPPGLAVNTGELFF. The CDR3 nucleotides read TGTGCCAGCAGTCCTCCGGGACTAGCGGTGAACACCGGGGAGCTGTTTTTT.

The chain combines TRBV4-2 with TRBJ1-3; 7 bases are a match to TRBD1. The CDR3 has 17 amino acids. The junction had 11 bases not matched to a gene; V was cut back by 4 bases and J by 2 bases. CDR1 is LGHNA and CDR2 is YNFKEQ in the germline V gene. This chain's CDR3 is CASSPNVPTGAGNTIYF. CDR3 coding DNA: TGTGCCAGCAGCCCCAACGTTCCAACAGGGGCTGGAAACACCATATATTTT.

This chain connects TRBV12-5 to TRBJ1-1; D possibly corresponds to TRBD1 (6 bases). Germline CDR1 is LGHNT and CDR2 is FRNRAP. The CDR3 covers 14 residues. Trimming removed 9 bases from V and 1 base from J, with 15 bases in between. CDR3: CASRRGGQNTEAFF. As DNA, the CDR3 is TGTGCTAGCCGTCGGGGGGGGCAGAACACTGAAGCTTTCTTT.

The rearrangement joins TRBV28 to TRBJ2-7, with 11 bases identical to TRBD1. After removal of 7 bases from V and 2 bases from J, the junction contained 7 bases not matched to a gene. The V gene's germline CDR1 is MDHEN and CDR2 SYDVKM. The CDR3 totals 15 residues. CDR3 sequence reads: CASNPEGQGAYEQYF. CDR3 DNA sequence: TGTGCCAGCAACCCTGAGGGACAGGGGGCCTACGAGCAGTACTTC.